This T cell receptor beta chain appears in the sequencing data of a study of cytomegalovirus exposure and HLA in healthy donors. As for the study in general: One earlier analysis, a look at 180 million or so T cells, found almost 120 million unique TCR beta sequences.

Only a few counts were recorded for this clone. What it binds is not known. Findings and caveats of the study: Many donors shared some public TCRs, even though most TCR sequences were rare.

This CDR3 spans 18 amino acids. Unmatched junction bases numbered 10, after V lost 1 base and J lost 5 bases. Germline CDR1 SGHDN, CDR2 FVKESK. PCR used 60 Vbeta primers and 13 Jbeta primers. Measured with immunoSEQ multiplex PCR; TCRdb has only the in-frame clones, and not every one. The sample has 120,000 or so clones; roughly a tenth are singletons. This TCR derives from a woman under 30 in good health and CMV-seropositive. This chain links TRBV14 with TRBJ2-5; TRBD2 matches at 13 bases. Sequenced input: PBMCs. The CDR3 nucleotides are TGTGCCAGCAGCCAAGTACTAGCGGGAGGGCCGATTGTTGAGACCCAGTACTTC. Translated, it gives CASSQVLAGGPIVETQYF.